The rows below give T cell receptor beta chains drawn from one sample of a study of OX40 agonist ivuxolimab in advanced cancers. Clones were sequenced by immunoSEQ multiplex PCR, and TCRdb holds only the in-frame ones, with some missing. The sample records 60,000 to 75,000 clones, almost 85% being singletons. Sequenced here: CD4+ or CD8+ T cells sorted from blood, sampled in a trial of the OX40 agonist ivuxolimab. The receptors were gathered from an adult with an advanced solid tumor such as melanoma, head and neck, liver or kidney cancer. Each CDR3 is given with its conserved first and last residue. D genes are given only for firm matches. Size values are once, few and many counts, or a class for expanded clones, and some rows have none.

size: few
J: TRBJ2-7
V: TRBV6-5
D: TRBD1
CDR3: CASSYRDRGYEQYF
DNA: TGTGCCAGCAGTTATCGGGACAGGGGTTACGAGCAGTACTTC

size: NA
J: TRBJ1-4
V: TRBV4-1
D: TRBD1
CDR3: CASSRLGQPNEKLFF
DNA: TGCGCCAGCAGCCGCCTGGGACAGCCAAATGAAAAACTGTTTTTT

size: NA
J: TRBJ2-7
V: TRBV11-3
D: NA
CDR3: CASSLEGRASYEQYF
DNA: TGTGCCAGCAGCTTAGAGGGCCGAGCCTCCTACGAGCAGTACTTC

size: NA
J: TRBJ2-5
V: TRBV6-5
D: NA
CDR3: CASSYSSGQETQYF
DNA: TGTGCCAGCAGTTACAGCTCAGGCCAAGAGACCCAGTACTTC

size: once
J: TRBJ2-1
V: TRBV19
D: NA
CDR3: CASSSTGWGEQFF
DNA: TGTGCCAGTAGTTCCACAGGGTGGGGTGAGCAGTTCTTC

size: NA
J: TRBJ2-1
V: TRBV30
D: NA
CDR3: CAWSVLGGGTNEQFF
DNA: TGTGCCTGGAGTGTACTTGGGGGAGGGACAAATGAGCAGTTCTTC

size: NA
J: TRBJ1-1
V: TRBV29-1
D: TRBD1
CDR3: CSVATGGETEAFF
DNA: TGCAGCGTAGCCACAGGGGGGGAGACTGAAGCTTTCTTT

size: NA
J: TRBJ1-1
V: TRBV7-6
D: NA
CDR3: CASSLVVIVVGGENTEAFF
DNA: TGTGCCAGCAGCTTAGTCGTAATTGTGGTCGGGGGGGAAAACACTGAAGCTTTCTTT

size: NA
J: TRBJ2-7
V: TRBV18
D: NA
CDR3: CASSPPYGAYEQYF
DNA: TGTGCCAGCTCACCACCGTACGGGGCCTACGAGCAGTACTTC

size: once
J: TRBJ2-3
V: TRBV29-1
D: NA
CDR3: CSVEDSLGGDTQYF
DNA: TGCAGCGTTGAAGATTCTCTGGGGGGAGATACGCAGTATTTT